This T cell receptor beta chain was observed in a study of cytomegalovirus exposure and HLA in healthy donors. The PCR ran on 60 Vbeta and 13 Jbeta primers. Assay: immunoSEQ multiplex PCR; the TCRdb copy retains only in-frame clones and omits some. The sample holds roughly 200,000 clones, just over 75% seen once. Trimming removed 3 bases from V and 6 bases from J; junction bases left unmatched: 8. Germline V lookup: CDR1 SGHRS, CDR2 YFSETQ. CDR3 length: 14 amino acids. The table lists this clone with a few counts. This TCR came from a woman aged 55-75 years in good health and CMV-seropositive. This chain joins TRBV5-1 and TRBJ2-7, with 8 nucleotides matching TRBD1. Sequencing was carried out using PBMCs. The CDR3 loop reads CASSSGTGGREQYF. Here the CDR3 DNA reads TGCGCCAGCAGCTCAGGGACAGGAGGCCGCGAGCAGTACTTC. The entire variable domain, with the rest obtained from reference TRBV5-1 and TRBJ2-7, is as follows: KAGVTQTPRYLIKTRGQQVTLSCSPISGHRSVSWYQQTPGQGLQFLFEYFSETQRNKGNFPGRFSGRQFSNSRSEMNVSTLELGDSALYLCASSSGTGGREQYFGPGTRLTVT.